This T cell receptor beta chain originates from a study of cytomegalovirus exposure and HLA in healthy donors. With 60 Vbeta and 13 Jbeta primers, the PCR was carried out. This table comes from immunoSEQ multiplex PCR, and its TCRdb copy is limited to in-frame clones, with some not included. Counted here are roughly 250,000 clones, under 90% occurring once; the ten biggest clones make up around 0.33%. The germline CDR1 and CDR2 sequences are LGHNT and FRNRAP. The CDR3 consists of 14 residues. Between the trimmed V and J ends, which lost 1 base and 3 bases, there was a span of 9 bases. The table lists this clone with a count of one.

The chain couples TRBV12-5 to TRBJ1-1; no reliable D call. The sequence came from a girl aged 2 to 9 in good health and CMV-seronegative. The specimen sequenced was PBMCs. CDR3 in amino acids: CASGLDRLDTEAFF. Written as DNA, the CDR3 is TGTGCTAGTGGTTTGGATCGACTGGACACTGAAGCTTTCTTT.